Described below is a single TCR beta chain sequence and its context. The antigen is not known. Study findings and constraints: Tumor-infiltrating Treg TCR alpha and beta sequences overlapped most with tumor naive CD4+ T cells, then blood naive.

After constant-region reverse-primer amplification, full-length variable regions underwent semi-nested PCR with Nested Universal Primer A. From the 5' RACE reads, TCRdb called clonotypes with MiXCR, one entry per CDR3 protein. The sample lists 62,000 or so distinct CDR3 sequences, more than 25% occurring once. Germline assignment: CDR1 SGHVS and CDR2 FQNEAQ. CDR3 size: 14 residues. V lost 1 base, J lost 0 bases, and 3 bases lay in between. Tregs were sorted as CD4+CD25+CD127-/low cells. The material sequenced was tumor-infiltrating Tregs sorted from the breast tumor. The receptor was isolated from a female donor with breast cancer. The chain combines TRBV7-8 with TRBJ1-4, with D unresolved. The CDR3 region is CASSLESTNEKLFF. CDR3 bases: TGTGCCAGCAGCTTAGAGTCAACTAATGAAAAACTGTTTTTT.